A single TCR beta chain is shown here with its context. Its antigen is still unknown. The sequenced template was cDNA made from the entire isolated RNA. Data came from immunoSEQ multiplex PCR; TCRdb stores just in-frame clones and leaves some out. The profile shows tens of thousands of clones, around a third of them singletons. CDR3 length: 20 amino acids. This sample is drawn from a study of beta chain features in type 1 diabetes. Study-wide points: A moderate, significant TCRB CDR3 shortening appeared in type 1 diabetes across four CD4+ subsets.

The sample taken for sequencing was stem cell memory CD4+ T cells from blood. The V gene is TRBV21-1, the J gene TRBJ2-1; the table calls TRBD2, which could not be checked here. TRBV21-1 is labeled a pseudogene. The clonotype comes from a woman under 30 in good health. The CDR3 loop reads CASTLGASGRSGPSYNEQFF. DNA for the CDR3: TGTGCCAGCACTCTTGGGGCTAGCGGGAGGTCCGGGCCCTCCTACAATGAGCAGTTCTTC.